The clone carrying this TCR beta chain was observed a few times. TCRdb's table, derived via immunoSEQ multiplex PCR, lists solely in-frame clones and lacks some. The sample includes about a million clones, over 60% seen only once; the top ten take over 1.3%. The data belong to a study of shared clonotypes between healthy human individuals. The germline V and J ends were trimmed by 5 bases and 12 bases, with 23 bases remaining between them. CDR1 GTSNPN and CDR2 SVGIG come from the germline V gene (reference sequence). This CDR3 comprises 13 residues. The sample taken for sequencing was memory CD4+ T cells sorted from blood. Specified subset: CD45RA-negative fraction. The genes are TRBV30 and TRBJ2-7; D is perhaps TRBD1 (10 bases). This clonotype was obtained from a man aged 18 to 29 in good health. The CDR3 protein is CAWASSGTGAMYF. CDR3 bases: TGTGCCTGGGCCTCTAGCGGGACAGGGGCGATGTACTTC.